These T cell receptor beta chains were read from a single sample in a study of beta chain features in type 1 diabetes. The assay was immunoSEQ multiplex PCR, and TCRdb's table has in-frame clones only and misses some. Among about 250,000 clones listed, 14% were seen once. The specimen was naive CD4+ T cells from blood. The receptors stem from a woman in her forties in good health. Both conserved end residues are part of each CDR3. The D gene is left open where the match is weak. Size values are once, few and many counts, or a class for expanded clones, and some rows have none.

clone size: few
J gene: TRBJ1-2
V gene: TRBV5-1
D gene: -
CDR3 protein: CASSLEQIYGYTF
CDR3 DNA: TGCGCCAGCAGCTTGGAACAGATCTATGGCTACACCTTC

clone size: few
J gene: TRBJ1-2
V gene: TRBV15
D gene: -
CDR3 protein: CATSRETGADGYTF
CDR3 DNA: TGTGCCACCAGCAGAGAGACAGGTGCAGATGGCTACACCTTC

clone size: few
J gene: TRBJ1-1
V gene: TRBV6-5
D gene: -
CDR3 protein: CASSYGGRVNTEAFF
CDR3 DNA: TGTGCCAGCAGTTACGGGGGCAGGGTGAACACTGAAGCTTTCTTT

clone size: -
J gene: TRBJ2-3
V gene: TRBV6-6
D gene: TRBD2
CDR3 protein: CASRKIRGGAVDTQYF
CDR3 DNA: TGTGCCAGCCGAAAGATCCGCGGGGGGGCGGTAGATACGCAGTATTTT

clone size: few
J gene: TRBJ2-1
V gene: TRBV19
D gene: TRBD2
CDR3 protein: CASSIFSGGIYEQFF
CDR3 DNA: TGTGCCAGTAGTATCTTTAGCGGGGGGATCTATGAGCAGTTCTTC

clone size: few
J gene: TRBJ2-3
V gene: TRBV12-5
D gene: TRBD1
CDR3 protein: CASGTPQGTDASTDTQYF
CDR3 DNA: TGTGCTAGTGGTACCCCGCAAGGGACAGACGCTAGCACAGATACGCAGTATTTT

clone size: -
J gene: TRBJ1-2
V gene: TRBV5-1
D gene: TRBD1
CDR3 protein: CASREDRADYGYTF
CDR3 DNA: TGCGCCAGCAGAGAAGACAGGGCGGACTATGGCTACACCTTC

clone size: -
J gene: TRBJ2-3
V gene: TRBV11-2
D gene: TRBD2
CDR3 protein: CASSLVGLAGGPGTDTQYF
CDR3 DNA: TGTGCCAGCAGCTTAGTCGGACTAGCGGGGGGGCCGGGTACAGATACGCAGTATTTT

clone size: few
J gene: TRBJ2-3
V gene: TRBV11-2
D gene: TRBD2
CDR3 protein: CASSLLSGGVRTDTQYF
CDR3 DNA: TGTGCCAGCAGCTTACTCAGCGGGGGGGTGCGCACAGATACGCAGTATTTT

clone size: -
J gene: TRBJ1-1
V gene: TRBV5-1
D gene: -
CDR3 protein: CASSSQGSEAFF
CDR3 DNA: TGCGCCAGCAGCTCCCAGGGTTCTGAAGCTTTCTTT

clone size: -
J gene: TRBJ2-1
V gene: TRBV11-2
D gene: -
CDR3 protein: CASSIDRTSQFF
CDR3 DNA: TGTGCCAGCAGCATCGACAGGACGTCGCAGTTCTTC

clone size: -
J gene: TRBJ2-2
V gene: TRBV5-1
D gene: TRBD1
CDR3 protein: CASSLVQGASGELFF
CDR3 DNA: TGCGCCAGCAGCTTGGTTCAGGGGGCGTCCGGGGAGCTGTTTTTT

clone size: -
J gene: TRBJ1-4
V gene: TRBV28
D gene: -
CDR3 protein: CASSLGGNTGWEKLFF
CDR3 DNA: TGTGCCAGCAGTTTAGGAGGGAACACTGGATGGGAAAAACTGTTTTTT

clone size: -
J gene: TRBJ1-5
V gene: TRBV7-6
D gene: -
CDR3 protein: CASSRSVGGNQPQHF
CDR3 DNA: TGTGCCAGCAGCCGAAGCGTGGGAGGCAATCAGCCCCAGCATTTT

clone size: -
J gene: TRBJ2-1
V gene: TRBV7-2
D gene: TRBD2
CDR3 protein: CASSQTSGGAVEQFF
CDR3 DNA: TGTGCCAGCAGCCAGACTAGCGGGGGGGCTGTTGAGCAGTTCTTC

clone size: -
J gene: TRBJ1-6
V gene: TRBV5-1
D gene: TRBD1
CDR3 protein: CASSRYDRGRLNSPLHF
CDR3 DNA: TGCGCCAGCAGCCGGTATGACAGGGGCCGTTTGAATTCACCCCTCCACTTT

clone size: -
J gene: TRBJ2-4
V gene: TRBV7-2
D gene: TRBD2
CDR3 protein: CASSLDSGGGKNIQYF
CDR3 DNA: TGTGCCAGCAGCTTAGATAGCGGGGGAGGCAAAAACATTCAGTACTTC